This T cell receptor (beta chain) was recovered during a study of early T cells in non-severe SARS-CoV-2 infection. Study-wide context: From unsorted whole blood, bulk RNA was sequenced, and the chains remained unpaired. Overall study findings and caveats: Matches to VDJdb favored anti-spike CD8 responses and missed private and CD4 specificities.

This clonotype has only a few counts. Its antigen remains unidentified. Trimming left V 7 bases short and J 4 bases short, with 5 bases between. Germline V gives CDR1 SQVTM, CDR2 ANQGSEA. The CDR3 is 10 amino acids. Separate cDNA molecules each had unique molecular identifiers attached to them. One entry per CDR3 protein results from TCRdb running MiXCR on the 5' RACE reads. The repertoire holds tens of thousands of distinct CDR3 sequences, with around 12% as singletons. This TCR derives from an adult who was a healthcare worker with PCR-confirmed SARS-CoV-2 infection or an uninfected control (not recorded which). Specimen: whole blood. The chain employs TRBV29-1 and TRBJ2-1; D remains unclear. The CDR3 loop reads CSAGYNEQFF. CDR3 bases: TGCAGCGCTGGTTACAATGAGCAGTTCTTC.